This TCR beta chain was sequenced in a study of PD-1 blockade in classical Hodgkin lymphoma. Study information: Patients were treated with nivolumab at 3 mg/kg, and this was given intravenously every 2 weeks. Study-level findings and limits: For complete responders, baseline diversity was comparable to that of newly diagnosed patients. The authors excluded patients who started nivolumab under 1 year after ASCT.

TCRdb's copy holds only in-frame clones and misses some; the assay was immunoSEQ multiplex PCR. The data contain nearly 25,000 clones, approximately 80% of them singletons. Of note for this clone: The antigen is not known.

Relapses following autologous stem cell transplantation were seen in all patients, with brentuximab vedotin exposure varying. Relapsed/refractory classical Hodgkin lymphoma patients had complete, partial or progressive responses. The V gene lost 2 bases and the J gene lost 4 bases, with 12 bases spanning the gap. The germline V gene has CDR1 MDHEN and CDR2 SYDVKM. The CDR3 loop spans 15 amino acids. This receptor was obtained from a human donor with classical Hodgkin lymphoma. This sample comprised peripheral blood mononuclear cells (PBMCs), obtained at baseline. The rearrangement uses TRBV28 and TRBJ1-3; a possible D gene is TRBD1 (6 bases). The DNA of the CDR3 is TGTGCCAGCAGTTTAGGGGGGGCGCGAGGAAACACCATATATTTT. This encodes CASSLGGARGNTIYF.